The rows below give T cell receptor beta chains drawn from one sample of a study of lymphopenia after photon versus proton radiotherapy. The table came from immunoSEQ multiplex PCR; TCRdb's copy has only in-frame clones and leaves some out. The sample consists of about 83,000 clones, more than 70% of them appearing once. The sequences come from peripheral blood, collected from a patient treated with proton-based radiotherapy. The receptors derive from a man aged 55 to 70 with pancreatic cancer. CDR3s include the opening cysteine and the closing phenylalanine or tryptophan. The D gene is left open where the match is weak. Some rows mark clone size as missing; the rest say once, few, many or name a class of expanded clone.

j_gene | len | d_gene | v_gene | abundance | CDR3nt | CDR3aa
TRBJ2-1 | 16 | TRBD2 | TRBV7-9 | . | TGTGCCAGCAGCTTACAAAAGACTAGCGGGAGAAATGAGCAGTTCTTC | CASSLQKTSGRNEQFF
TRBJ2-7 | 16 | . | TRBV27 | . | TGTGCCAGCAGTTTATCAGGGGCGAGGGTTTCCTACGAGCAGTACTTC | CASSLSGARVSYEQYF
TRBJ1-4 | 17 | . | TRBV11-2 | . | TGTGCCAGCAGTCCCCTAAGGAGACGGATGGTAAATGAAAAACTGTTTTTT | CASSPLRRRMVNEKLFF
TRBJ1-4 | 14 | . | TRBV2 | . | TGTGCCAGCACCGACCGATCAACTAATGAAAAACTGTTTTTT | CASTDRSTNEKLFF
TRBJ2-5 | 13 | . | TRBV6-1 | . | TGTGCCAGCAGTGATGGTGGGGGTGGGACCCAGTACTTC | CASSDGGGGTQYF
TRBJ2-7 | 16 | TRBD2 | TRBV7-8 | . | TGTGCCAGCAGCTTACCGACTAGCGGGGGTTACTACGAGCAGTACTTC | CASSLPTSGGYYEQYF
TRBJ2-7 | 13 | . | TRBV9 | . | TGTGCCAGCAGCCCCGGACCCTCCTACGAGCAGTACTTC | CASSPGPSYEQYF
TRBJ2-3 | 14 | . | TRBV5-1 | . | TGCGCCAGCAGCTTGTCGGGGATGACAGATACGCAGTATTTT | CASSLSGMTDTQYF
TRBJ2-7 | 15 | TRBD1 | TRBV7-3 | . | TGTGCCAGCAGCTTGACAGGGGGTACGTACTACGAGCAGTACTTC | CASSLTGGTYYEQYF
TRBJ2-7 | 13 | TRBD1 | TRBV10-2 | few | TGCGCCAGTACTCGACAGGGCGCTTACGAGCAGTACTTC | CASTRQGAYEQYF
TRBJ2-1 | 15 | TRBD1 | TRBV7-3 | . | TGTGCCAGCAGCATGGACAGGGGAACTCGCAATGAGCAGTTCTTC | CASSMDRGTRNEQFF
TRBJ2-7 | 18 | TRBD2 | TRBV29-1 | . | TGCAGCGTTCAACTAGCGGTGCGGGGGTCTATCTGGTCCTACGAGCAGTACTTC | CSVQLAVRGSIWSYEQYF
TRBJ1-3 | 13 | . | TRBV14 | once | TGTGCCAGCAGCCTAATAGGCGGAAACACCATATATTTT | CASSLIGGNTIYF
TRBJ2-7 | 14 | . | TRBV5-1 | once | TGCGCCAGCAGCTTACAGGAGACAGACTACGAGCAGTACTTC | CASSLQETDYEQYF
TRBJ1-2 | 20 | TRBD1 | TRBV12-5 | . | TGTGCTAGTGGTTTGGTAATCGGTGGGACAGGGGGCGGTTGGACCTCTGGCTACACCTTC | CASGLVIGGTGGGWTSGYTF
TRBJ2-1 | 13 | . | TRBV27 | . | TGTGCCAGCAGTTCCAGGGTGGGCAATGAGCAGTTCTTC | CASSSRVGNEQFF
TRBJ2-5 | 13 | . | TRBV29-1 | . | TGCAGCGTTGAAGTGGGGGGCAGGGAGACCCAGTACTTC | CSVEVGGRETQYF
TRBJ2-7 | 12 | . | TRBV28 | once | TGTGCCAGCAGTCCAACTGCCTACGAGCAGTACTTC | CASSPTAYEQYF
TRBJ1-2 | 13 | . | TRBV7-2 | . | TGTGCCAGCAGCTTCCGGGCGATGGACGGCTACACCTTC | CASSFRAMDGYTF
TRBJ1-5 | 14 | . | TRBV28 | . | TGTGCCAGCAGTCGCGACAATAGCAATCAGCCCCAGCATTTT | CASSRDNSNQPQHF
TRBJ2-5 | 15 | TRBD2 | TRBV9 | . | TGTGCCAGCAGCGCACGTGGAGCGGGAGTATCAGAGCAGTACTTC | CASSARGAGVSEQYF
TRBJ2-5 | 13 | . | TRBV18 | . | TGTGCCAGCTCACCGCAATCCCGGGAGACCCAGTACTTC | CASSPQSRETQYF
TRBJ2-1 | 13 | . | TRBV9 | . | TGTGCCAGCAGCACGGGGGTCTACAATGAGCAGTTCTTC | CASSTGVYNEQFF
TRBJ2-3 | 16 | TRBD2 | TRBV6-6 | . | TGTGCCAGCAGTTACTCTAGCGGGGCCCGCACAGATACGCAGTATTTT | CASSYSSGARTDTQYF
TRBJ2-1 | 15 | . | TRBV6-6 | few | TGTGCCAGCAGTTTCGGGGTGAGCTCCTACAATGAGCAGTTCTTC | CASSFGVSSYNEQFF
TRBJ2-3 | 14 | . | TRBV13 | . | TGTGCCAGCAGCTCTCAGCCCACCTCGGATACGCAGTATTTT | CASSSQPTSDTQYF
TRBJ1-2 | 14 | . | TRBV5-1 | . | TGCGCCAGCAGCTCCCAGGATGGGGGTAATGGCTACACCTTC | CASSSQDGGNGYTF
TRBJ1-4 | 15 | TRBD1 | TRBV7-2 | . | TGTGCCAGCAGCTTAGGGAGGGGGCTCAGTGAAAAACTGTTTTTT | CASSLGRGLSEKLFF
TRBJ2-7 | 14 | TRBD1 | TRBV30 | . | TGTGCCTGGAAAGGGGACAGCCTGACCTACGAGCAGTACTTC | CAWKGDSLTYEQYF
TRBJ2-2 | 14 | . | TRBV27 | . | TGTGCCAGCACTCGGACAGCGAACACCGGGGAGCTGTTTTTT | CASTRTANTGELFF
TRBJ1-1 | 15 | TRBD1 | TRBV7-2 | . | TGTGCCAGCGGAGAAGGGGGCGCCCAGAACACTGAAGCTTTCTTT | CASGEGGAQNTEAFF
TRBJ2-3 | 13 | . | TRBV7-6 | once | TGTGCCAGCAGCCCTCGTCTCGTAGATACGCAGTATTTT | CASSPRLVDTQYF
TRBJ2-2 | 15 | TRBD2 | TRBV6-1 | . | TGTGCCAGCACAAAGCGGGAGTCTAGGACCGGGGAGCTGTTTTTT | CASTKRESRTGELFF
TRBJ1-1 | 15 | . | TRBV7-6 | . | TGTGCCAGCAGCTTTTCCGGGACATCGACCACTGAAGCTTTCTTT | CASSFSGTSTTEAFF
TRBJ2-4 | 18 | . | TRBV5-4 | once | TGTGCCAGCAGCTCCCCGGGGGAGGGGGGGCGAGCCAAAAACATTCAGTACTTC | CASSSPGEGGRAKNIQYF
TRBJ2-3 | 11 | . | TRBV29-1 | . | TGCGGCGTGGTACAGGGATATACGCAGTATTTT | CGVVQGYTQYF
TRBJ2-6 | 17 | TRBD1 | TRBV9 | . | TGTGCCAGCAGCGCCCCATACAGGGGGAAGGGGGCCAACGTCCTGACTTTC | CASSAPYRGKGANVLTF
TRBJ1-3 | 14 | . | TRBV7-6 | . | TGTGCCAGCAGCTTTTCAATCTCTGGAAACACCATATATTTT | CASSFSISGNTIYF
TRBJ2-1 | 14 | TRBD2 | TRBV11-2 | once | TGTGCCAGCAGCGGACTAGCGGGAGAACTGTGGCAGTTCTTC | CASSGLAGELWQFF
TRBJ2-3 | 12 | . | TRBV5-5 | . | TGTGCCAGCAGCTTGGAACGGGATACGCAGTATTTT | CASSLERDTQYF
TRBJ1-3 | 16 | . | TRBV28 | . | TGTGCCAGCAGCCCCCCTAACACTCGCTCTGGAAACACCATATATTTT | CASSPPNTRSGNTIYF
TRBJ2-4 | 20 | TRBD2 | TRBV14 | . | TGTGCCAGCAGCCAAGCGGTAGGACTAGCCGGTCAAATAGCCAAAAACATTCAGTACTTC | CASSQAVGLAGQIAKNIQYF
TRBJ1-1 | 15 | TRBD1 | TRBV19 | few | TGTGCCAGTGCTTCAAATCAGGGGGCGATTACTGAAGCTTTCTTT | CASASNQGAITEAFF
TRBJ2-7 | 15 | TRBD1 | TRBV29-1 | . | TGCAGCGTGAAGAAAGGGACAGGGGAATCCTACGAGCAGTACTTC | CSVKKGTGESYEQYF
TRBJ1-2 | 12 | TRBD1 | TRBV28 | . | TGTGCCAGCAGGGACAGGGCGGACGGCTACACCTTC | CASRDRADGYTF